The 8 T cell receptor beta chains below all came from one sample that was sequenced in a study of shared clonotypes between healthy human individuals (dated by TCRdb to about 2020). Library preparation employed the immunoSEQ multiplex PCR assay. In TCRdb, the immuneACCESS table is reduced to in-frame sequences with V and J assigned. These tables do not hold every clone; where another copy was compared, an unresolved V gene accounts for under half, and the others remain unexplained. Present in this sample are about 1 million clones, roughly 75% of which were seen just once. The ten most abundant clones make up about 1.5% of the sample. Sequencing was carried out using memory CD4+ T cells sorted from blood. The sample's cell subset or site label, in plain terms: CD45RA-negative fraction. These TCRs come from a man between 18 and 35 years old in good health.

CDR3 sequence (DNA): TGTGCCAGTAGTACCCCACAGGGGACGTTTAACTATGGCTACACCTTC. It codes for CASSTPQGTFNYGYTF. The J gene is TRBJ1-2, the V gene TRBV19; the match to TRBD1 covers 7 bases. The trim removed 4 bases at V and 1 base at J, leaving 9 bases unmatched. This CDR3 is built from 16 residues. CDR1 LNHDA and CDR2 SQIVND come from the germline V gene (reference sequence).

This clone is a singleton in its sample. The chain is built from TRBV7-9 and TRBJ2-3; no reliable D call. Per germline, CDR1 SEHNR and CDR2 FQNEAQ (reference sequence). This CDR3 is 15 amino acids long. Trimming removed 4 bases from V and 1 base from J, with 12 bases in between. CDR3 sequence: CASSSNSIGTDTQYF. The CDR3 DNA reads TGTGCCAGCAGCTCTAACTCCATTGGCACAGATACGCAGTATTTT.

V and J are TRBV2 and TRBJ2-4; D is possibly TRBD1 or TRBD2 (5 bases each). CDR1 SNHLY and CDR2 FYNNEI come from the germline V gene. The CDR3 runs 13 residues. Trimming took off 5 bases at V and 6 bases at J, with 11 bases between the two ends. The CDR3 DNA is TGTGCCAGCAGTCAAATTGGGGGAAACATTCAGTACTTC. Its protein is CASSQIGGNIQYF.

This chain joins TRBV6-1 and TRBJ1-4; no reliable D call. Germline V gene sequence: CDR1 MNHNS, CDR2 SASEGT. The V gene lost 3 bases and the J gene lost 7 bases, with 15 bases spanning the gap. The CDR3 runs to 15 residues. The CDR3 loop is CASSESWGGAEKLFF. The CDR3 nucleotides are TGTGCCAGCAGTGAGTCATGGGGAGGCGCTGAAAAACTGTTTTTT.

This clone was seen repeatedly, ten times or more. The rearrangement joins TRBV7-9 to TRBJ1-4; 9 bases map to TRBD1. V shed 0 bases, J shed 8 bases, and the junction held 7 bases outside the gene matches. The length of the CDR3 is 16 residues. Germline lookup yields CDR1 SEHNR and CDR2 FQNEAQ (reference sequence). CDR3 sequence: CASSLALGQGHEKLFF. The CDR3 DNA sequence: TGTGCCAGCAGCTTAGCCTTGGGACAGGGTCACGAAAAACTGTTTTTT.

The chain couples TRBV23-1 to TRBJ2-7; TRBD2 agrees at 7 bases. TRBV23-1 is given ORF status, its function remaining uncertain. This CDR3 has 24 residues. J lost 6 bases, V lost 3 bases, and 38 bases had no gene match. DNA of the CDR3: TGCGCCAGCAGTCAGAACAATCATCGATTCCGGCGACGGGAGGATTTTTTGGGGCTGGTCGAGCAGTACTTC. It translates to CASSQNNHRFRRREDFLGLVEQYF.

The rearrangement joins TRBV12-5 to TRBJ1-5, with D possibly TRBD1 on 6 matching bases. The germline CDR1 and CDR2 sequences are LGHNT and FRNRAP. V dropped 2 bases and J dropped 0 bases, with 14 bases sitting between them. This CDR3 contains 17 residues. CDR3 sequence reads: CASGLFPGQHSNQPQHF. As DNA, the CDR3 is TGTGCTAGTGGTTTGTTTCCGGGACAACATAGCAATCAGCCCCAGCATTTT. Filled out from reference TRBV12-5 and TRBJ1-5, the complete variable domain reads DARVTQTPRHKVTEMGQEVTMRCQPILGHNTVFWYRQTMMQGLELLAYFRNRAPLDDSGMPKDRFSAEMPDATLATLKIQPSEPRDSAVYFCASGLFPGQHSNQPQHFGDGTRLSIL.

The genes are TRBV9 and TRBJ1-3; D unresolved. Between the trimmed V and J ends, which lost 3 bases and 4 bases, there was a span of 11 bases. In germline, CDR1 is SGDLS, CDR2 YYNGEE. The CDR3 spans 14 residues. The CDR3 DNA reads as TGTGCCAGCAGCGACCACTGGCGGGGAAACACCATATATTTT. It codes for CASSDHWRGNTIYF.